This TCR beta chain was recovered during a study of OX40 agonist ivuxolimab in advanced cancers. Study context: As their treatment, patients were administered ivuxolimab, an agonistic anti-OX40 (CD134) antibody. 30% to 40% of patients had received prior checkpoint inhibitor therapy. Those enrolled were around 87% male, with a mean age of approximately 60 years and ages from roughly 20 to 85. Whole-study results and caveats: No antigen was identified for the clonally expanded peripheral T cells.

Concerning this clone: Its specificity is unknown.

Germline values: CDR1 MNHNS, CDR2 SASEGT. The CDR3 consists of 12 residues. V was pared by 6 bases and J by 3 bases, with 9 bases between. The assay was immunoSEQ multiplex PCR, and TCRdb's table has in-frame clones only and misses some. The sample holds tens of thousands of clones; about 89% are singletons and the top ten take just over 14%. The sequencing used CD4+ or CD8+ T cells sorted from blood, collected in a trial of the OX40 agonist ivuxolimab. This TCR came from an adult with an advanced solid tumor such as melanoma, head and neck, liver or kidney cancer. The chain links TRBV6-1 to TRBJ2-7, with D unresolved. CDR3 region: CASRRWDYEQYF. The CDR3, as DNA: TGTGCCAGCAGGAGGTGGGACTACGAGCAGTACTTC.